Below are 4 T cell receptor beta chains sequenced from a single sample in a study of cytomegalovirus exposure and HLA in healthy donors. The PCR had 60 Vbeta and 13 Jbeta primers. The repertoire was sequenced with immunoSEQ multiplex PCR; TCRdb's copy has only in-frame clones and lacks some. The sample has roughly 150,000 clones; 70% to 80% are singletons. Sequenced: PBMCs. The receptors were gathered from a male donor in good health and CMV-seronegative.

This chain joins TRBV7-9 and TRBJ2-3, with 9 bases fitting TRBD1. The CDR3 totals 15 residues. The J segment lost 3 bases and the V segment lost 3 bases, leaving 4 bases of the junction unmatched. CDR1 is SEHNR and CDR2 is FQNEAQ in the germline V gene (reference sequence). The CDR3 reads CASSFSGTGTDTQYF. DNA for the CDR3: TGTGCCAGCAGCTTCTCCGGGACAGGGACAGATACGCAGTATTTT.

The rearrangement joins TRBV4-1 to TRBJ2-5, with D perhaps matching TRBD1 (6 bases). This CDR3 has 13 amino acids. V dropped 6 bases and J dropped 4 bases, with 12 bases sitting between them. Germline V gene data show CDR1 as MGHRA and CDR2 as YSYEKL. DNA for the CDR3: TGCGCCAGCAGTCTACAGGGTGGAGAGACCCAGTACTTC. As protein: CASSLQGGETQYF.

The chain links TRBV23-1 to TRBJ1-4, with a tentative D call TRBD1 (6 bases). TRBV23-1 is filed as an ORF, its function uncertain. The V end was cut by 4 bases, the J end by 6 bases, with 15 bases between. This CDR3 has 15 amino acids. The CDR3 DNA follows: TGCGCCAGCAGTCTGTCGGGGGGGCTTTATGAAAAACTGTTTTTT. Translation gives CASSLSGGLYEKLFF.

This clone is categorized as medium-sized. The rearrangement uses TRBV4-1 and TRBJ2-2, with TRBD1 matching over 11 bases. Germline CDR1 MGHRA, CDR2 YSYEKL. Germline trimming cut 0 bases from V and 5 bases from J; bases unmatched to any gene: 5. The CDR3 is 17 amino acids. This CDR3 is CASSQDGTGGATGELFF. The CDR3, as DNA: TGCGCCAGCAGCCAAGATGGGACAGGGGGGGCGACCGGGGAGCTGTTTTTT.